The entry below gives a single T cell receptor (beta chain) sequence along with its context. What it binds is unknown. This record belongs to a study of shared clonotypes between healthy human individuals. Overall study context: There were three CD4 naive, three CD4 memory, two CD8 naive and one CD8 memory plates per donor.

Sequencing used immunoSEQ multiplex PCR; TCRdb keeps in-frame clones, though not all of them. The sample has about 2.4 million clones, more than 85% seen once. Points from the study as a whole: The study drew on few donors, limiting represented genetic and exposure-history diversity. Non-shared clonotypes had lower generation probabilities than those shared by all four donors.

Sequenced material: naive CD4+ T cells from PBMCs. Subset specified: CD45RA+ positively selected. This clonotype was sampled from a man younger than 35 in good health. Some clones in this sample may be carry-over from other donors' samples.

CDR3 protein: CASRPGQGAREQYF. CDR3 bases: TGTGCCAGCAGACCAGGACAGGGAGCCCGCGAGCAGTACTTC. The chain is built from TRBV6-6 and TRBJ2-7; TRBD1 matches 8 bases. The junction had 10 bases not matched to a gene; V was cut back by 6 bases and J by 6 bases. Germline loops: CDR1 MNHNY, CDR2 SVGAGI (reference sequence). This CDR3 has 14 amino acids.